The present entry profiles one T cell receptor beta chain with its context. Antigen unknown. The data were obtained in a study of metastatic and nonmetastatic thyroid tumors. About the study: For malignant and benign thyroid patients, tumor or nodule tissue and blood were the sources whose repertoires were compared. Whole-study results and caveats: Versus benign nodules, malignant thyroid tumors reportedly had significantly higher TCR beta diversity, in blood and tumor.

Before thyroid surgery, none of the patients had received any treatment. Germline CDR1 LNHDA, CDR2 SQIVND (reference sequence). This CDR3 region has 12 residues. The V gene lost 6 bases and the J gene lost 5 bases, with 8 bases spanning the gap. TCRdb redid the clone calls on the PCR reads using MiXCR. The sample carries around 18,000 clones, less than 35% recorded once. This sequence joins TRBV19 and TRBJ1-5; D unresolved. Sequencing input: tumor tissue. The TCR originated in a female donor with papillary thyroid cancer or a benign thyroid nodule (not recorded which). Some clones in this sample may be carry-over from other donors' samples. The CDR3 nucleotides are TGTGCCAGTAGCCCCAATTATCAGCCCCAGCATTTT. Amino acids: CASSPNYQPQHF.